These 13 T cell receptor beta chains came from one sample sequenced in a study of cytomegalovirus exposure and HLA in healthy donors. The assay was immunoSEQ multiplex PCR, and TCRdb's table has in-frame clones only and misses some. The table has over 200,000 clones, roughly 88% seen once; the top ten hold roughly 13%. Input material: PBMCs. The source is a woman aged 30 to 39 in good health and CMV-seropositive.

The gene calls are TRBV19 and TRBJ2-1; either TRBD1 or TRBD2 may supply D (5 bases each). V shed 3 bases and J shed 4 bases, with 16 bases lying between them. The CDR3 loop spans 16 amino acids. CDR1 and CDR2 (germline): LNHDA, SQIVND (reference sequence). The CDR3 DNA reads as TGTGCCAGTAGTATTGGGTTCGGCAGGGAGTACAATGAGCAGTTCTTC. Translated: CASSIGFGREYNEQFF.

The chain carries TRBV27 and TRBJ1-1, with D perhaps matching TRBD1 (6 bases). The germline CDR1 and CDR2 sequences are MNHEY and SMNVEV (reference sequence). The CDR3 length is 16 residues. Trimming pared 4 bases from V and 0 bases from J, leaving 15 bases between. Here the CDR3 reads CASSSISGQMNTEAFF. The CDR3 DNA is TGTGCCAGCAGTTCAATATCCGGACAGATGAACACTGAAGCTTTCTTT.

In this sample, this clone turned up a few times. V gene TRBV6-6 combines with J gene TRBJ1-2, with D possibly being TRBD1 (5 bases). The germline CDR1 and CDR2 sequences are MNHNY and SVGAGI (reference sequence). This CDR3 has 12 residues. Trimming removed 5 bases from V and 3 bases from J, with 7 bases in between. CDR3 loop: CASSQQDYGYTF. The DNA for the CDR3 is TGTGCCAGCAGTCAACAGGACTATGGCTACACCTTC.

The gene calls are TRBV29-1 and TRBJ1-1; the D is unclear. Germline V gene sequence: CDR1 SQVTM, CDR2 ANQGSEA. This CDR3 has 10 amino acids. Trimming removed 5 bases at V and 7 bases at J, with 8 bases between. The CDR3 nucleotides are TGCAGCGTTCGGCAGGTTGAAGCTTTCTTT. This encodes CSVRQVEAFF.

This chain joins TRBV28 and TRBJ2-7, with 8 nucleotides matching TRBD1. V gave up 5 bases and J gave up 1 base; unmatched junction bases: 7. The CDR3 consists of 15 residues. Germline CDR1 reads MDHEN; CDR2 reads SYDVKM. CDR3 coding DNA: TGTGCCAGCAGTACACAGGGGGGTGGATCCTACGAGCAGTACTTC. It yields the protein CASSTQGGGSYEQYF.

The chain has TRBV13 and TRBJ2-5; 7 bases align to TRBD2. The CDR3 covers 14 residues. The germline CDR1 and CDR2 sequences are PRHDT and FYEKMQ (reference sequence). Trimming took 5 bases from V and 1 from J; bases not matched to a gene: 4. The CDR3 protein is CASSPRTSQETQYF. The CDR3 coding sequence is TGTGCCAGCAGCCCCCGGACTAGCCAAGAGACCCAGTACTTC.

This chain links TRBV30 with TRBJ2-1; D is ambiguous. V was trimmed by 2 bases and J by 7 bases, leaving 6 bases between them. Germline V lookup: CDR1 GTSNPN, CDR2 SVGIG (reference sequence). This CDR3 comprises 11 residues. CDR3 nucleotide sequence: TGTGCCTGGAGTAAAGCAAATGAGCAGTTCTTC. Protein product: CAWSKANEQFF.

This rearrangement joins TRBV7-9 to TRBJ2-7; D is unresolved. Germline CDR1 is SEHNR and CDR2 is FQNEAQ (reference sequence). Trimming cost V 5 bases and J 2 bases, with 13 bases left between them. CDR3 length equals 14 residues. CDR3 sequence (DNA): TGTGCCAGCAGCCCCCCCAACCTAGCCTACGAGCAGTACTTC. It translates to CASSPPNLAYEQYF.

This sequence joins TRBV9 and TRBJ2-3; TRBD2 agrees at 12 bases. The CDR3 has 16 residues. Germline CDR1 is SGDLS and CDR2 is YYNGEE. J was trimmed by 1 base and V by 4 bases; bases with no gene match: 4. CDR3 in amino acids: CASSSSSGRGTDTQYF. The CDR3 DNA is TGTGCCAGCAGCTCCTCTAGCGGGAGGGGCACAGATACGCAGTATTTT.

This sequence joins TRBV5-1 and TRBJ2-4, with 8 bases aligning to TRBD1. V lost 4 bases and J lost 1; bases outside the gene matches: 7. The CDR3 length is 16 residues. The germline gives CDR1 SGHRS, CDR2 YFSETQ. The DNA of the CDR3 is TGCGCCAGCAGCGCCGGACAGGGAAGGGCCAAAAACATTCAGTACTTC. It yields the protein CASSAGQGRAKNIQYF. The variable domain in full, completed from reference TRBV5-1 and TRBJ2-4, reads KAGVTQTPRYLIKTRGQQVTLSCSPISGHRSVSWYQQTPGQGLQFLFEYFSETQRNKGNFPGRFSGRQFSNSRSEMNVSTLELGDSALYLCASSAGQGRAKNIQYFGAGTRLSVL.

The chain joins TRBV11-1 to TRBJ2-5; 7 bases are shared with TRBD1. The CDR3 loop spans 15 amino acids. Germline assignment: CDR1 SGHAT and CDR2 FQDESV (reference sequence). Trimming took 5 bases from V and 1 from J; bases not matched to a gene: 7. This CDR3 reads CASSLIGQAQETQYF. In DNA, the CDR3 is TGTGCCAGCAGCCTAATTGGACAGGCCCAAGAGACCCAGTACTTC.

This clone occurred many times. This sequence joins TRBV7-2 and TRBJ1-1; D gene ambiguous. V was shortened by 5 bases and J by 1 base, with 11 bases between the two germline ends. This CDR3 is 14 amino acids long. The germline gives CDR1 SGHTA, CDR2 FQGNSA. CDR3 DNA: TGTGCCAGCAGCCTCAAAGTGGGGAACACTGAAGCTTTCTTT. This codes for CASSLKVGNTEAFF.

J is TRBJ1-2 and V is TRBV20-1, with D unclear. The CDR3 is 11 residues long. Per the germline V gene, CDR1 is DFQATT and CDR2 is SNEGSKA (reference sequence). Deletions cut 5 bases from V and 1 base from J, with 5 bases between. This chain's CDR3 is CSAWVNYGYTF. DNA for the CDR3: TGCAGTGCTTGGGTTAACTATGGCTACACCTTC.